These 26 T cell receptor beta chains originate from one sample sequenced in a study of T-cell memory formation after mild COVID-19. TCRdb called the 5' RACE reads again in MiXCR, with one record for every CDR3 protein. Of fewer than 95,000 distinct CDR3 sequences detected, about 13% appear once; the ten largest clones hold around 27%. Sequences were obtained from PBMCs or a T cell subset sorted from them (not recorded which). Source of these receptors: an adult woman who had mild COVID-19 (a few samples of this study predate the infection). Cell type and time point are not known.

The chain employs TRBV5-6 and TRBJ1-1, with a weak D call TRBD1 (5 bases). Per germline, CDR1 SGHDT and CDR2 YYEEEE. Trimming cost V 0 bases and J 5 bases, with 8 bases left between them. The CDR3 consists of 13 residues. The CDR3 region has the DNA TGTGCCAGCAGCTTGGCAGGGTGGACTGAAGCTTTCTTT. Translation gives CASSLAGWTEAFF.

This clonotype was found many times. The chain carries TRBV4-1 and TRBJ2-5, with D unresolved. The CDR3 totals 13 residues. CDR1 and CDR2 from the germline V gene are MGHRA and YSYEKL. Deletions cut 0 bases from V and 2 bases from J, with 4 bases between. In DNA, the CDR3 is TGCGCCAGCAGCCAAGAAGGACAAGAGACCCAGTACTTC. As protein: CASSQEGQETQYF.

This sequence joins TRBV7-8 and TRBJ2-2; 7 bases align to TRBD1. CDR1 SGHVS and CDR2 FQNEAQ come from the germline V gene. Trimming removed 5 bases from V and 3 bases from J; junction bases left unmatched: 6. The CDR3 totals 15 residues. The CDR3 DNA sequence: TGTGCCAGCAGCAGGGACAGCCACTACACCGGGGAGCTGTTTTTT. It translates to CASSRDSHYTGELFF.

There are a few counts of this clonotype. The chain couples TRBV20-1 to TRBJ2-5; 14 nucleotides agree with TRBD2. From germline, CDR1 is DFQATT and CDR2 SNEGSKA (reference sequence). This CDR3 contains 15 residues. J was trimmed by 0 bases and V by 5 bases; bases with no gene match: 2. The CDR3 sequence: CSAPGLAGDQETQYF. The CDR3 DNA follows: TGCAGTGCTCCGGGACTAGCGGGGGACCAAGAGACCCAGTACTTC.

Remarks on this clonotype: The junction differs from germline at one of its ends, possibly a read error. The V gene is TRBV2, the J gene TRBJ1-1, with D unresolved. The CDR3 extends over 15 amino acids. Germline loops: CDR1 SNHLY, CDR2 FYNNEI. CDR3 bases: TGTGCCAGCAGCCTCCCGGGAGGAAGCCAAGGAAATCTCATCTTT. Amino acid sequence: CASSLPGGSQGNLIF.

The V gene is TRBV9, the J gene TRBJ2-7, with TRBD2 identical over 10 bases. J lost 3 bases, V lost 3 bases, and 3 bases had no gene match. From germline, CDR1 is SGDLS and CDR2 YYNGEE. This CDR3 comprises 14 residues. In nucleotides, the CDR3 is TGTGCCAGCAGCGCTAGCGGGAGTTACTACGAGCAGTACTTC. Its translation is CASSASGSYYEQYF.

This clonotype showed up just a few times. The rearrangement joins TRBV11-2 to TRBJ2-5; no firm D call. The germline CDR1 and CDR2 sequences are SGHAT and FQNNGV. The CDR3 sequence is 11 residues long. V was shortened by 1 base and J by 9 bases, with 6 bases between the two germline ends. CDR3: CASSLGRAQYF. CDR3 nucleotide sequence: TGTGCCAGCAGCTTAGGCCGGGCCCAGTACTTC.

This clonotype was found a few times. This chain connects TRBV9 to TRBJ2-7; 7 positions match TRBD2. There are 14 residues in the CDR3. Germline CDR1 reads SGDLS; CDR2 reads YYNGEE. V was clipped by 1 base and J by 5 bases; unmatched bases: 6. CDR3: CASSVIGGSNEQYF. Here the CDR3 DNA reads TGTGCCAGCAGCGTAATCGGGGGGTCGAACGAGCAGTACTTC. The variable domain in full, completed from reference TRBV9 and TRBJ2-7, reads DSGVTQTPKHLITATGQRVTLRCSPRSGDLSVYWYQQSLDQGLQFLIQYYNGEERAKGNILERFSAQQFPDLHSELNLSSLELGDSALYFCASSVIGGSNEQYFGPGTRLTVT.

This clonotype has at least ten counts. CDR3 residues: CASSLGGRVSDEQFF. Written as DNA, the CDR3 is TGCGCCAGCAGCTTGGGTGGCAGGGTATCCGATGAGCAGTTCTTC. V gene TRBV5-1 combines with J gene TRBJ2-1; D possibly corresponds to TRBD1 (5 bases). Germline V gene data show CDR1 as SGHRS and CDR2 as YFSETQ. V dropped 0 bases and J dropped 8 bases, with 15 bases sitting between them. This CDR3 has 15 amino acids.

The chain carries TRBV24-1 and TRBJ1-2; no clear D gene. The CDR3 is 11 residues long. V lost 4 bases to trimming and J lost 5 bases, with 4 bases between them. Germline V gene sequence: CDR1 KGHDR, CDR2 SFDVKD. The CDR3 loop is CATSDGYGYTF. The CDR3 coding sequence is TGTGCCACCAGTGACGGGTATGGCTACACCTTC.

This clonotype was seen more than once but under ten times. The J gene is TRBJ1-1, the V gene TRBV5-1, with TRBD1 matching over 8 bases. The V gene end was trimmed by 4 bases and the J gene end by 0 bases; junction bases not matched to a gene: 5. The germline gives CDR1 SGHRS, CDR2 YFSETQ. The CDR3 has 15 amino acids. CDR3 protein: CASSVKTGVNTEAFF. For the CDR3, the DNA is TGCGCCAGCAGCGTGAAGACAGGGGTGAACACTGAAGCTTTCTTT.

V and J are TRBV29-1 and TRBJ2-3; 11 nucleotides agree with TRBD2. CDR3 size: 16 residues. V shed 1 base and J 5 bases; nucleotides not matched to a gene: 8. CDR1 is SQVTM, CDR2 ANQGSEA, per germline. CDR3 protein: CSVEGRRGLAEDTQYF. The CDR3 nucleotides read TGCAGCGTTGAAGGTCGGAGGGGACTAGCGGAAGATACGCAGTATTTT.

This clonotype occurred many times. The V gene is TRBV7-9, the J gene TRBJ2-3; D call uncertain. The V gene's germline CDR1 is SEHNR and CDR2 FQNEAQ (reference sequence). V was cut by 0 bases and J by 5 bases, with 3 bases left in between. This CDR3 has 12 amino acids. CDR3 in amino acids: CASSLAQDTQYF. The CDR3 coding sequence is TGTGCCAGCAGCTTAGCGCAAGATACGCAGTATTTT.

This chain uses TRBV6-5 with TRBJ1-1, with no clear D. V shed 1 base and J shed 12 bases, with 15 bases lying between them. The CDR3 runs 13 residues. Germline values: CDR1 MNHEY, CDR2 SVGAGI. This chain's CDR3 is CASSYLGRVETFF. CDR3 bases: TGTGCCAGCAGTTACTTGGGTAGGGTTGAGACTTTCTTT.

This clonotype was counted between two and nine times. CDR3 sequence reads: CAIRTEGYTEAFF. The DNA for the CDR3 is TGTGCCATTCGGACGGAGGGGTACACTGAAGCTTTCTTT. The chain combines TRBV10-3 with TRBJ1-1; D possibly corresponds to TRBD1 (5 bases). Germline-derived CDR1 and CDR2 are ENHRY and SYGVKD. CDR3 size: 13 residues. With 9 bases removed from V and 3 bases from J, the gap between germline ends came to 14 bases.

This clonotype was observed a handful of times. This CDR3 is CASSLRGSTEAFF. Written as DNA, the CDR3 is TGTGCCAGCAGTTTAAGGGGGAGCACTGAAGCTTTCTTT. The chain employs TRBV27 and TRBJ1-1, with D perhaps matching TRBD1 (6 bases). CDR1 MNHEY and CDR2 SMNVEV come from the germline V gene (reference sequence). CDR3 size: 13 residues. V was pared by 2 bases and J by 4 bases, with 8 bases between.

This sequence joins TRBV7-6 and TRBJ1-5; no clear D gene. This CDR3 contains 12 residues. Trimming left V 1 base short and J 7 bases short, with 5 bases between. In germline, CDR1 is SGHVS, CDR2 FNYEAQ. The CDR3 is CASSLVGQPQHF. As DNA, the CDR3 is TGTGCCAGCAGCTTAGTGGGCCAGCCCCAGCATTTT.

The genes are TRBV6-5 and TRBJ2-7; no firm D call. The CDR3 length is 13 residues. The germline V gene has CDR1 MNHEY and CDR2 SVGAGI. Trimming stripped 1 base from V and 7 bases from J, with 11 bases between. CDR3 in DNA: TGTGCCAGCAGTTACTTCCAGTCCGGGGAGCAGTACTTC. It yields the protein CASSYFQSGEQYF.

The rearrangement joins TRBV7-9 to TRBJ2-1; 7 bases match TRBD2. Germline-derived CDR1 and CDR2 are SEHNR and FQNEAQ (reference sequence). Trimming removed 1 base from V and 7 bases from J; junction bases left unmatched: 1. The CDR3 is 13 residues long. CDR3 in amino acids: CASSLGTSNEQFF. The CDR3 nucleotides read TGTGCCAGCAGCTTAGGGACTAGTAATGAGCAGTTCTTC.

Only a few counts were recorded for this clonotype. J is TRBJ2-2 and V is TRBV6-6; maybe TRBD1 (6 bases). The CDR3 spans 16 residues. The V end was cut by 2 bases, the J end by 3 bases, with 13 bases between. Germline loops: CDR1 MNHNY, CDR2 SVGAGI (reference sequence). This CDR3 reads CASSYDRGTYTGELFF. CDR3 in DNA: TGTGCCAGCAGTTACGATAGGGGGACCTACACCGGGGAGCTGTTTTTT.

The V gene is TRBV27, the J gene TRBJ2-1, with a possible D match to TRBD2 (6 bases). The V gene's germline CDR1 is MNHEY and CDR2 SMNVEV (reference sequence). V was shortened by 0 bases and J by 5 bases, with 8 bases between the two germline ends. The CDR3 covers 14 residues. The CDR3 nucleotides are TGTGCCAGCAGTTTATCCGGGAGAGACAATGAGCAGTTCTTC. Encoded protein: CASSLSGRDNEQFF.

The chain links TRBV24-1 to TRBJ2-7, with D possibly being TRBD1 (5 bases). The germline V and J ends were trimmed by 0 bases and 6 bases, with 8 bases remaining between them. The CDR3 loop spans 13 amino acids. In germline, CDR1 is KGHDR, CDR2 SFDVKD. The chain's CDR3 is CATSDLGASEQYF. CDR3 in DNA: TGTGCCACCAGTGATTTGGGGGCTTCCGAGCAGTACTTC.

Note on this clonotype: At one boundary the junction diverges from the germline segment, which might be a read error. The CDR3 loop reads CASSFRLLAGPDTKYF. The CDR3 DNA reads as TGTGCCAGCAGCTTCCGACTACTAGCGGGACCAGATACGAAGTATTTT. The V and J genes are TRBV5-4 and TRBJ2-3; 10 bases agree with TRBD2. Germline CDR1 and CDR2: SGHNT and YYREEE (reference sequence). The length of the CDR3 is 16 residues.

The rearrangement joins TRBV5-6 to TRBJ2-3; D is unresolved. The CDR3 has 15 residues. CDR1 is SGHDT and CDR2 is YYEEEE in the germline V gene. Trimming pared 4 bases from V and 2 bases from J, leaving 14 bases between. The CDR3 region has the DNA TGTGCCAGCAGCGGACCCGCCCCCCACACAGATACGCAGTATTTT. Residues: CASSGPAPHTDTQYF. Filled out from reference TRBV5-6 and TRBJ2-3, the complete variable domain reads DAGVTQSPTHLIKTRGQQVTLRCSPKSGHDTVSWYQQALGQGPQFIFQYYEEEERQRGNFPDRFSGHQFPNYSSELNVNALLLGDSALYLCASSGPAPHTDTQYFGPGTRLTVL.

The rearrangement uses TRBV5-1 and TRBJ2-1, with 10 bases matching TRBD2. CDR3 size: 17 residues. In germline, CDR1 is SGHRS, CDR2 YFSETQ. Unmatched junction bases numbered 4, after V lost 1 base and J lost 0 bases. CDR3 in amino acids: CASSLNSGGNSYNEQFF. The CDR3 nucleotides read TGCGCCAGCAGCTTGAATAGCGGGGGGAACTCCTACAATGAGCAGTTCTTC. The whole variable domain, remainder taken from reference TRBV5-1 and TRBJ2-1, is KAGVTQTPRYLIKTRGQQVTLSCSPISGHRSVSWYQQTPGQGLQFLFEYFSETQRNKGNFPGRFSGRQFSNSRSEMNVSTLELGDSALYLCASSLNSGGNSYNEQFFGPGTRLTVL.

This clonotype appeared a few times. V gene TRBV7-2 combines with J gene TRBJ2-7; possibly TRBD1 for D (6 bases). In germline, CDR1 is SGHTA, CDR2 FQGNSA. The CDR3 length is 11 residues. V lost 3 bases and J lost 7, with 7 bases in between. As DNA, the CDR3 is TGTGCCAGCAGCTTTGGGACAGAGCAGTACTTC. It translates to CASSFGTEQYF.